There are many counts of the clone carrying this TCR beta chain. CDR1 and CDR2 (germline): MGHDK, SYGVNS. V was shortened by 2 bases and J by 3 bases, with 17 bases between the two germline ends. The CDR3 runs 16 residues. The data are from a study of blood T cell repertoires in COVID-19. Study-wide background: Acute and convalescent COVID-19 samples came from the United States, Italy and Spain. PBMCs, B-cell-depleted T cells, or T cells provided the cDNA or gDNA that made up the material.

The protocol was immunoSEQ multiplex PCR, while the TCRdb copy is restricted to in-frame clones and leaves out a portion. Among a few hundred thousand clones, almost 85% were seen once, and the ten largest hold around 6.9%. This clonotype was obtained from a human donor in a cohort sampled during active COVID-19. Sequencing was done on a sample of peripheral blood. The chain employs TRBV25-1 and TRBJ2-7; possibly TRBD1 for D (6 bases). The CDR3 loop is CASSEPLGGQHYEQYF. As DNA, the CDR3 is TGTGCCAGCAGTGAACCCTTAGGGGGACAACACTACGAGCAGTACTTC.